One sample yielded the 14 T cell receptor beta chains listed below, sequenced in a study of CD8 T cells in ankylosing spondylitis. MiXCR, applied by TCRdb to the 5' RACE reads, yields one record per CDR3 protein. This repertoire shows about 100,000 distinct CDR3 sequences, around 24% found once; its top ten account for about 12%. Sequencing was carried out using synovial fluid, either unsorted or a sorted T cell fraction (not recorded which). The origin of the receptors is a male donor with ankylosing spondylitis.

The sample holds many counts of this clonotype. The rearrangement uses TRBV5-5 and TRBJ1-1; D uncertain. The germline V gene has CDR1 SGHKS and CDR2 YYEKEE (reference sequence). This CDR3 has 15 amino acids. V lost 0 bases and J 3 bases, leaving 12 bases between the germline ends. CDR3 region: CASSLEASVYTEAFF. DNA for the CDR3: TGTGCCAGCAGCTTGGAGGCATCGGTTTACACTGAAGCTTTCTTT. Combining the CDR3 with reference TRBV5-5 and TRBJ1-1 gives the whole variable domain DAGVTQSPTHLIKTRGQQVTLRCSPISGHKSVSWYQQVLGQGPQFIFQYYEKEERGRGNFPDRFSARQFPNYSSELNVNALLLGDSALYLCASSLEASVYTEAFFGQGTRLTVV.

In DNA, the CDR3 is TGTGCCAGCAGCTTTAGCGGGATCACCTACAATGAGCAGTTCTTC. It specifies CASSFSGITYNEQFF. The rearrangement links TRBV14 to TRBJ2-1; 8 positions agree with TRBD2. J was trimmed by 2 bases and V by 5 bases; bases with no gene match: 5. Germline assignment: CDR1 SGHDN and CDR2 FVKESK. The CDR3 spans 15 residues.

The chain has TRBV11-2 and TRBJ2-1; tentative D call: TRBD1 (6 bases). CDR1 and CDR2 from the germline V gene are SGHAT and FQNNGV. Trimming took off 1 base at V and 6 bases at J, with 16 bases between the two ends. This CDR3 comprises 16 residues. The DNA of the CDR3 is TGTGCCAGCAGCTTAGGTGGCCAGGGGCTTGGCAATGAGCAGTTCTTC. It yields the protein CASSLGGQGLGNEQFF. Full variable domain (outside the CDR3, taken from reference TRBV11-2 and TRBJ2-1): EAGVAQSPRYKIIEKRQSVAFWCNPISGHATLYWYQQILGQGPKLLIQFQNNGVVDDSQLPKDRFSAERLKGVDSTLKIQPAKLEDSAVYLCASSLGGQGLGNEQFFGPGTRLTVL.

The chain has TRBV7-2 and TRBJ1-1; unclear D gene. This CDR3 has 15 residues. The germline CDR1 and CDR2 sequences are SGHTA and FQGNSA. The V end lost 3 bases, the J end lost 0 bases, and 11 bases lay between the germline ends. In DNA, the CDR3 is TGTGCCAGCAGCTTTGCGGACGGGGTGAACACTGAAGCTTTCTTT. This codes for CASSFADGVNTEAFF.

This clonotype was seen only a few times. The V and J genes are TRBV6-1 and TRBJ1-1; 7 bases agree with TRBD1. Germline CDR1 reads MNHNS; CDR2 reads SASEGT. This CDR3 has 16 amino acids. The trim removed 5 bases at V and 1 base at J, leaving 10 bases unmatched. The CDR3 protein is CASSPPLDRTNTEAFF. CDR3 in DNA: TGTGCCAGCAGTCCCCCCCTGGACAGGACGAACACTGAAGCTTTCTTT.

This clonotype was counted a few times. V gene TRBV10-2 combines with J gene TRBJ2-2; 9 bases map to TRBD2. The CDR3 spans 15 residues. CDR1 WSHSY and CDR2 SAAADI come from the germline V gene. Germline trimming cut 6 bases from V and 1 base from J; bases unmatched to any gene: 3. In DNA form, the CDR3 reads TGCGCCAGCAGGGGACTAGCTGAGAACACCGGGGAGCTGTTTTTT. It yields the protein CASRGLAENTGELFF.

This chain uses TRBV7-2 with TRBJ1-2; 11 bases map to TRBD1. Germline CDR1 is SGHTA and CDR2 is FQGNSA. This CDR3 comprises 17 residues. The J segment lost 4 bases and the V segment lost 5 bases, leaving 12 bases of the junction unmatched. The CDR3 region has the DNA TGTGCCAGCAGCCCGGGCCCGGGACAGGGGGATATCTATGGCTACACCTTC. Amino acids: CASSPGPGQGDIYGYTF. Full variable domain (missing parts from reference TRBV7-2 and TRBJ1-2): GAGVSQSPSNKVTEKGKDVELRCDPISGHTALYWYRQSLGQGLEFLIYFQGNSAPDKSGLPSDRFSAERTGGSVSTLTIQRTQQEDSAVYLCASSPGPGQGDIYGYTFGSGTRLTVV.

CDR3 nucleotides: TGTGCCAGCAGTGCAAGACAGGGCAGCAATCAGCCCCAGCATTTT. Amino acids: CASSARQGSNQPQHF. The J gene is TRBJ1-5, the V gene TRBV2; TRBD1 matches 7 bases. The CDR3 loop spans 15 amino acids. V lost 4 bases, J lost 1 base, and 4 bases stayed unmatched. The germline gives CDR1 SNHLY, CDR2 FYNNEI.

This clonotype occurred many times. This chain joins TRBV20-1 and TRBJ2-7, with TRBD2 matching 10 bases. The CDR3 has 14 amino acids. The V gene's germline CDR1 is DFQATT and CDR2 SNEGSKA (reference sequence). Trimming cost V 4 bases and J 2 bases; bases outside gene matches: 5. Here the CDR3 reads CSANVLAGTYEQYF. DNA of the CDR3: TGCAGTGCTAACGTACTAGCGGGGACCTACGAGCAGTACTTC.

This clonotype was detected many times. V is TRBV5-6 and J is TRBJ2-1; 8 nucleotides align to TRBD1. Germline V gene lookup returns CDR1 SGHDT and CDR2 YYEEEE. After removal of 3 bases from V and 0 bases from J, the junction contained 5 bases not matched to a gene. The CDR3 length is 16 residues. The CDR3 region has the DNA TGTGCCAGCAGCTCAGGGGGCGCGAGCTCCTACAATGAGCAGTTCTTC. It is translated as CASSSGGASSYNEQFF.

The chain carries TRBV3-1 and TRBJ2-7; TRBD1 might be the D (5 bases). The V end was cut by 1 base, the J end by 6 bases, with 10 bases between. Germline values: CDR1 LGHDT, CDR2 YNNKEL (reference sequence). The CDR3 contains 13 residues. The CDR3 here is CASSQARVFEQYV. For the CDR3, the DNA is TGTGCCAGCAGCCAAGCCAGGGTATTCGAGCAGTACGTC.

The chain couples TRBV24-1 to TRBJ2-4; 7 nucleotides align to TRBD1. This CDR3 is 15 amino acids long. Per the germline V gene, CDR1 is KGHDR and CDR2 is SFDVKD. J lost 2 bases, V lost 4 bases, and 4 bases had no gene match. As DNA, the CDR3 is TGTGCCACCAGTGACCCGGGACAGCCCAAAAACATTCAGTACTTC. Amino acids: CATSDPGQPKNIQYF.

CDR3 region: CSGGLAVYNEQFF. Written as DNA, the CDR3 is TGCAGCGGGGGACTAGCGGTTTACAATGAGCAGTTCTTC. The chain employs TRBV29-1 and TRBJ2-1; 11 nucleotides agree with TRBD2. Losses at the gene ends were 7 bases for V and 4 bases for J; bases not matched to a gene: 3. The CDR3 extends over 13 amino acids. The germline V gene encodes CDR1 SQVTM and CDR2 ANQGSEA.

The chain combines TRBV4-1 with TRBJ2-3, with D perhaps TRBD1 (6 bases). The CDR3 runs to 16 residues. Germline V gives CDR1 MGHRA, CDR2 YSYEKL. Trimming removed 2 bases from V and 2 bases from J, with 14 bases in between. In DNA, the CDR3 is TGCGCCAGCAGCCAAAGCCTGGGACAAAACACAGATACGCAGTATTTT. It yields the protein CASSQSLGQNTDTQYF.